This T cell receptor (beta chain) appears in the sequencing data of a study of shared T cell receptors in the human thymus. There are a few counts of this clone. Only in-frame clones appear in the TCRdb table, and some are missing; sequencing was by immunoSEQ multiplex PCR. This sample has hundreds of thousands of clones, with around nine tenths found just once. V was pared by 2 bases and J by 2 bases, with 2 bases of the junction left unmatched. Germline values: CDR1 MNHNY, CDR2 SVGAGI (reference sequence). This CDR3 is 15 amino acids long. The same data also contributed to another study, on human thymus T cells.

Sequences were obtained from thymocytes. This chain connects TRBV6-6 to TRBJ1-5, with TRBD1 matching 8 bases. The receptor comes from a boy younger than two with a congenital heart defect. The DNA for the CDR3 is TGTGCCAGCAGTTACGAGGGACAGGGCAATCAGCCCCAGCATTTT. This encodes CASSYEGQGNQPQHF.